These 4 T cell receptor beta chains originate from one sample sequenced in a study of T cell responses to AZD1222 COVID-19 vaccine. Profiling relied on immunoSEQ multiplex PCR, and the TCRdb table lists in-frame clones only, not all of them. Among about 75,000 clones, about nine tenths were seen once, and the ten largest hold 10%. Here the sequenced sample was peripheral blood, taken 28 days after the second dose of the MenACWY control vaccine. All receptors derive from an adult who received the MenACWY meningococcal vaccine as a control.

The chain uses TRBV6-2 or TRBV6-3 and TRBJ1-6, with D uncertain. This CDR3 is built from 16 residues. V dropped 6 bases and J dropped 0 bases, with 12 bases sitting between them. Germline V CDR1 and CDR2: MNHEY, SVGEGT. CDR3 DNA sequence: TGTGCCAGCAGCCCGGCTAGGAGCTCCTATAATTCACCCCTCCACTTT. Translating gives CASSPARSSYNSPLHF.

This chain joins TRBV6-2 or TRBV6-3 and TRBJ2-7; tentative D call: TRBD1 (5 bases). Germline V lookup: CDR1 MNHEY, CDR2 SVGEGT. The CDR3 contains 13 residues. V was cut by 6 bases and J by 6 bases, with 15 bases left in between. The CDR3 reads CASSPLRGLEQYF. As DNA, the CDR3 is TGTGCCAGCAGCCCACTAAGGGGCCTCGAGCAGTACTTC.

This chain uses TRBV27 with TRBJ1-1, with D possibly being TRBD1 (5 bases). Deletions cut 5 bases from V and 2 bases from J, with 9 bases between. Germline lookup yields CDR1 MNHEY and CDR2 SMNVEV (reference sequence). This CDR3 region has 13 residues. The DNA for the CDR3 is TGTGCCAGCAGTCTGGGGACCAACACTGAAGCTTTCTTT. Its protein is CASSLGTNTEAFF.

This clone came up a few times. CDR3 amino acids: CATGTGREKLFF. The CDR3 nucleotides read TGCGCCACCGGGACAGGGAGGGAAAAACTGTTTTTT. The chain joins TRBV5-1 to TRBJ1-4, with 9 bases lining up with TRBD1. The CDR3 covers 12 residues. The J segment lost 8 bases and the V segment lost 9 bases, leaving 5 bases of the junction unmatched. CDR1 and CDR2 from the germline V gene are SGHRS and YFSETQ.